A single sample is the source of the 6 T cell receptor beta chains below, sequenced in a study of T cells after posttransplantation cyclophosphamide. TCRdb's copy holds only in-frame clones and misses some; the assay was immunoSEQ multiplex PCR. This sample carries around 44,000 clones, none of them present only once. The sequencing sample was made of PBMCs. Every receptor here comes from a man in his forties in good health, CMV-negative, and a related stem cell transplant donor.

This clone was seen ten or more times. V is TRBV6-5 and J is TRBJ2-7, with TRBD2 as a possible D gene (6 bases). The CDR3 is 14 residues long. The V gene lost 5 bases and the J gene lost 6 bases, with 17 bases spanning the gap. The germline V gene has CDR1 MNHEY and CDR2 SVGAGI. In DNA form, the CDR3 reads TGTGCCAGCAGTCGCCGGACTAATGTGGGCGAGCAGTACTTC. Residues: CASSRRTNVGEQYF.

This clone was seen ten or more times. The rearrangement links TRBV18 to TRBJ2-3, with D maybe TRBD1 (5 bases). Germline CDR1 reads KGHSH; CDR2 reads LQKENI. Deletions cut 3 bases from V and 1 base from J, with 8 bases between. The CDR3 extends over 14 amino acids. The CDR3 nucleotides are TGTGCCAGCTCACCCGACAGTCGCACAGATACGCAGTATTTT. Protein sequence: CASSPDSRTDTQYF.

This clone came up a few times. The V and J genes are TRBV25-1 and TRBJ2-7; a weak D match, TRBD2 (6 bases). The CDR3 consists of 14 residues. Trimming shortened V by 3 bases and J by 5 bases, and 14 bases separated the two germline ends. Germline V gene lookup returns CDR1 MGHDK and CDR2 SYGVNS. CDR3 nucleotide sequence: TGTGCCAGCAGTGAGGGTGGGGACTTAGACGAGCAGTACTTC. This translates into CASSEGGDLDEQYF.

The DNA for the CDR3 is TGCGCCAGCAGTAGCGGGGGGGCCCTTCAAGAGACCCAGTACTTC. Protein product: CASSSGGALQETQYF. The chain links TRBV5-1 to TRBJ2-5, with 11 bases identical to TRBD2. After removal of 5 bases from V and 2 bases from J, the junction contained 5 bases not matched to a gene. This CDR3 has 15 amino acids. CDR1 and CDR2 (germline): SGHRS, YFSETQ. The full variable domain, in which reference TRBV5-1 and TRBJ2-5 provide the parts outside the CDR3, is KAGVTQTPRYLIKTRGQQVTLSCSPISGHRSVSWYQQTPGQGLQFLFEYFSETQRNKGNFPGRFSGRQFSNSRSEMNVSTLELGDSALYLCASSSGGALQETQYFGPGTRLLVL.

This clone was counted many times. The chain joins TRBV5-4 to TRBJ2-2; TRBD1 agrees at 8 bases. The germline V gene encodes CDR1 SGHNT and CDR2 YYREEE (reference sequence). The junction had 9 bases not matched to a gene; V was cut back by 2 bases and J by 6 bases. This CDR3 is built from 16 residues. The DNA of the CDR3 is TGTGCCAGCAGCTTCGGACAGGGATCCCCTGCCGGGGAGCTGTTTTTT. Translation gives CASSFGQGSPAGELFF.

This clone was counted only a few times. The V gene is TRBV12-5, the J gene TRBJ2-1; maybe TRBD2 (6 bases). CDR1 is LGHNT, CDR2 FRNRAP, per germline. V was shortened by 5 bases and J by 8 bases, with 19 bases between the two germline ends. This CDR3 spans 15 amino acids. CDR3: CASGPQTGSLYEQFF. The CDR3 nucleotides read TGTGCTAGTGGTCCGCAAACCGGGAGTTTGTATGAGCAGTTCTTC.